Each of the 13 T cell receptor beta chains below was sequenced from the same sample in a study of blood T cells in healthy people across ages. The authors ran a second PCR of about 6 to 11 cycles using a sample-barcoded 5' primer and a J-beta primer mix. TCRdb itself ran the 5' RACE reads through MiXCR, one entry per CDR3 protein. This table has some 750,000 distinct CDR3 sequences, about 24% appearing once. The specimen sequenced was blood. The receptors were sampled from a man aged 65-85 years in good health.

V gene TRBV28 combines with J gene TRBJ2-1, with 9 positions matching TRBD2. The J call may be incorrect, as the DNA end agrees better with TRBJ2-5. The germline gives CDR1 MDHEN, CDR2 SYDVKM. The CDR3 covers 17 residues. The DNA of the CDR3 is TGTGCCAGCAGGCATACGGGACTAGCCGGAATAGGGGAGACCCAGTACTTC. This translates into CASRHTGLAGIGETQYF.

The rearrangement uses TRBV12-3 or TRBV12-4 and TRBJ2-3; tentatively, D is TRBD1 (5 bases). The CDR3 is made up of 15 amino acids. The V end lost 1 base, the J end lost 1 base, and 9 bases lay between the germline ends. The DNA of the CDR3 is TGTGCCAGCAGTTTAGTGCCCAGGGGCACAGATACGCAGTATTTT. It encodes CASSLVPRGTDTQYF.

This clonotype was detected a few times. The chain is built from TRBV7-2 and TRBJ2-1; the match to TRBD2 covers 13 bases. From germline, CDR1 is SGHTA and CDR2 FQGNSA. The V gene end was trimmed by 3 bases and the J gene end by 7 bases; junction bases not matched to a gene: 3. The CDR3 runs to 15 residues. This CDR3 is CASSFPGLAGNEQFF. DNA of the CDR3: TGTGCCAGCAGCTTCCCGGGACTAGCGGGGAATGAGCAGTTCTTC.

This clonotype was counted between two and nine times. The chain combines TRBV10-3 with TRBJ1-1; no reliable D call. Looked up from germline, CDR1 is ENHRY and CDR2 is SYGVKD. This CDR3 spans 13 amino acids. Trimming pared 4 bases from V and 2 bases from J, leaving 8 bases between. The CDR3 DNA is TGTGCCATCAGTGGTGCGGCTAACACTGAAGCTTTCTTT. This encodes CAISGAANTEAFF.

This clonotype was seen only a few times. The chain employs TRBV7-2 and TRBJ2-5, with D unresolved. The assigned J gene may be wrong: the sequence end matches TRBJ2-1 better. Looked up from germline, CDR1 is SGHTA and CDR2 is FQGNSA. This CDR3 is 12 amino acids long. Here the CDR3 DNA reads TGTGCCAGCAGGTTATCAGGCAATGAGCAGTTCTTC. Translated, it gives CASRLSGNEQFF.

This clonotype came up many times. V is TRBV5-6 and J is TRBJ2-5; 7 bases line up with TRBD2. CDR3 size: 15 residues. Germline CDR1 and CDR2: SGHDT and YYEEEE. J lost 1 base, V lost 1 base, and 4 bases had no gene match. This CDR3 reads CASSLKWGGQETQYF. The DNA for the CDR3 is TGTGCCAGCAGCTTGAAATGGGGGGGCCAAGAGACCCAGTACTTC.

This clonotype was picked up a small number of times. This chain links TRBV19 with TRBJ1-4; unclear D gene. The CDR3 totals 15 residues. Germline values: CDR1 LNHDA, CDR2 SQIVND (reference sequence). The germline V and J ends were trimmed by 5 bases and 2 bases, with 12 bases remaining between them. The DNA for the CDR3 is TGTGCCAGTAGTTCTCAGACAAGCACTAATGAAAAACTGTTTTTT. Protein product: CASSSQTSTNEKLFF. The whole variable domain, remainder taken from reference TRBV19 and TRBJ1-4, is DGGITQSPKYLFRKEGQNVTLSCEQNLNHDAMYWYRQDPGQGLRLIYYSQIVNDFQKGDIAEGYSVSREKKESFPLTVTSAQKNPTAFYLCASSSQTSTNEKLFFGSGTQLSVL.

This clonotype was recorded a few times. CDR3 residues: CASSLGNTPLTAFF. In DNA, the CDR3 is TGCGCCAGCAGCTTAGGGAACACCCCACTAACGGCTTTCTTT. The rearrangement links TRBV5-1 to TRBJ1-1, with D uncertain. Germline V gives CDR1 SGHRS, CDR2 YFSETQ. The V end was cut by 2 bases, the J end by 11 bases, with 19 bases between. The CDR3 covers 14 residues. Drawing the rest from reference TRBV5-1 and TRBJ1-1, the complete variable domain is KAGVTQTPRYLIKTRGQQVTLSCSPISGHRSVSWYQQTPGQGLQFLFEYFSETQRNKGNFPGRFSGRQFSNSRSEMNVSTLELGDSALYLCASSLGNTPLTAFFGQGTRLTVV.

This clonotype was observed a handful of times. The genes are TRBV27 and TRBJ2-3; TRBD2 aligns across 8 bases. The CDR3 sequence is 14 residues long. The V gene end was trimmed by 6 bases and the J gene end by 2 bases; junction bases not matched to a gene: 4. Germline V gene data show CDR1 as MNHEY and CDR2 as SMNVEV (reference sequence). CDR3 DNA: TGTGCCAGCAGACGCGGGGGGTTCACAGATACGCAGTATTTT. Protein product: CASRRGGFTDTQYF.

The gene calls are TRBV24-1 and TRBJ2-1; D is uncertain. Trimming took off 1 base at V and 7 bases at J, with 13 bases between the two ends. This CDR3 region has 15 residues. CDR1 KGHDR and CDR2 SFDVKD come from the germline V gene. The CDR3, as DNA: TGTGCCACCAGTGATTTTAGCCGGAATGGGAATGAGCAGTTCTTC. The encoded protein is CATSDFSRNGNEQFF.

This clonotype has more than one count but fewer than ten. Relative to the germline gene, one junction end is altered; a read error may explain this. CDR3 residues: CTISEEGYTDTQYF. The CDR3 bases are TGTACCATCAGTGAAGAGGGATACACAGATACGCAGTATTTT. The chain carries TRBV10-3 and TRBJ2-3; a weak D match, TRBD2 (5 bases). The CDR3 sequence is 14 residues long. CDR1 is ENHRY and CDR2 is SYGVKD in the germline V gene.

This clonotype was detected a few times. V and J are TRBV20-1 and TRBJ2-5, with D unclear. The CDR3 extends over 15 amino acids. Germline CDR1 is DFQATT and CDR2 is SNEGSKA (reference sequence). V was shortened by 0 bases and J by 5 bases, with 16 bases between the two germline ends. The DNA of the CDR3 is TGCAGTGCTAGAGATCAAAGGAGTTCCGTGGAGACCCAGTACTTC. It encodes CSARDQRSSVETQYF.

The chain is built from TRBV20-1 and TRBJ2-3; 7 bases are a match to TRBD2. J lost 6 bases, V lost 3 bases, and 12 bases had no gene match. The V gene's germline CDR1 is DFQATT and CDR2 SNEGSKA (reference sequence). The CDR3 consists of 15 residues. CDR3 DNA: TGCAGTGCTAGTGGCGGGGGACGGTTCCGGGATACGCAGTATTTT. Residues: CSASGGGRFRDTQYF.